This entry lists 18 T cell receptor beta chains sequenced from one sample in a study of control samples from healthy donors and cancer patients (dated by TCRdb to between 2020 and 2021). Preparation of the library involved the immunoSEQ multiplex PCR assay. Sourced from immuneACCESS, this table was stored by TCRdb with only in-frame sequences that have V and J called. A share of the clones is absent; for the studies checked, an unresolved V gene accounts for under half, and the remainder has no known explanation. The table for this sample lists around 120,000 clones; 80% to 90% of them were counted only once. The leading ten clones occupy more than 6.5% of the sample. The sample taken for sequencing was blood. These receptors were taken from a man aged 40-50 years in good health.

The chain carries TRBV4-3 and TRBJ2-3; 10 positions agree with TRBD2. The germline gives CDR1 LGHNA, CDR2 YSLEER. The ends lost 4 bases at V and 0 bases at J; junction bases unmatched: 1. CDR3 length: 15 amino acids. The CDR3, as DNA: TGCGCCAGCAGCCCACTAGCGGGAAGCACAGATACGCAGTATTTT. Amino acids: CASSPLAGSTDTQYF.

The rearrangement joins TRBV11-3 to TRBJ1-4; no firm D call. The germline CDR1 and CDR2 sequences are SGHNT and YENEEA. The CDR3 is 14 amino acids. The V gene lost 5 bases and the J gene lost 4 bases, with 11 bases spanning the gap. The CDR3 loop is CASSRGVVNEKLFF. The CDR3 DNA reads TGTGCCAGCAGCCGAGGAGTCGTTAATGAAAAACTGTTTTTT.

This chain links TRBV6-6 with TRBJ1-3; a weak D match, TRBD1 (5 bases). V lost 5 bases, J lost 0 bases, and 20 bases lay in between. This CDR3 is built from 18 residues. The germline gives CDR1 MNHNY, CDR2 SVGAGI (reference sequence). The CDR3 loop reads CASSRSGSQRGSGNTIYF. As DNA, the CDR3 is TGTGCCAGCAGTCGGTCGGGCAGTCAAAGGGGCTCTGGAAACACCATATATTTT.

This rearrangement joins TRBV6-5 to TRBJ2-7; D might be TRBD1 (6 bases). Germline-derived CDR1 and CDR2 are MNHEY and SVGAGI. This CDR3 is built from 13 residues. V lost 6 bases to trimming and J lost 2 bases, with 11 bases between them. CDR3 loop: CASRQGLAYEQYF. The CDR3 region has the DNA TGTGCCAGCAGACAGGGTCTCGCCTACGAGCAGTACTTC.

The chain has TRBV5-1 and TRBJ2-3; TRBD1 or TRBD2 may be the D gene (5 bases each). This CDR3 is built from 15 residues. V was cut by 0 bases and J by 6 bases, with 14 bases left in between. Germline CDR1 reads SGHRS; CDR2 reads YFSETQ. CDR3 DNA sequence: TGCGCCAGCAGCTTGGCCCGCAGGGAGTGGGATACGCAGTATTTT. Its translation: CASSLARREWDTQYF.

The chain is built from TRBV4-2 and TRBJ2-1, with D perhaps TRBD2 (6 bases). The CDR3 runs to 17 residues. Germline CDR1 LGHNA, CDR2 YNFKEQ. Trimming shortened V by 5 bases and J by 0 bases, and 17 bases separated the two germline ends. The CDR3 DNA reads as TGTGCCAGCAGCGGTACGGGGGAACTGCTCTCCTACAATGAGCAGTTCTTC. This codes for CASSGTGELLSYNEQFF.

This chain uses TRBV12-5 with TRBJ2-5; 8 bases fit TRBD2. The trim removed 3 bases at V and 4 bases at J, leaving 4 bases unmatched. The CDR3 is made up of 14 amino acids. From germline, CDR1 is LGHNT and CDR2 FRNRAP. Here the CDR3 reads CASGLSGGPETQYF. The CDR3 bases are TGTGCTAGTGGTTTATCGGGGGGGCCAGAGACCCAGTACTTC.

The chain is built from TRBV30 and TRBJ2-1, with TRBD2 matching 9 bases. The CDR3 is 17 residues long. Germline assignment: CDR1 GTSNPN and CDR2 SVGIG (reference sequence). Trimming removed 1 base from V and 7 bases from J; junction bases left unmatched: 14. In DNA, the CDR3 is TGTGCCTGGAGTGGTGAGCGGGGGGTAGGGCGGGTGAATGAGCAGTTCTTC. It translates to CAWSGERGVGRVNEQFF.

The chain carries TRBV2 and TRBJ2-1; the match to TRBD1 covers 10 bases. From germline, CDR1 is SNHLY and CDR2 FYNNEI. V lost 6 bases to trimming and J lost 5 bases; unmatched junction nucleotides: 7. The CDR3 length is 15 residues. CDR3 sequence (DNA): TGTGCCAGCAGAGTGACAGGGGGCGCAGACAATGAGCAGTTCTTC. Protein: CASRVTGGADNEQFF.

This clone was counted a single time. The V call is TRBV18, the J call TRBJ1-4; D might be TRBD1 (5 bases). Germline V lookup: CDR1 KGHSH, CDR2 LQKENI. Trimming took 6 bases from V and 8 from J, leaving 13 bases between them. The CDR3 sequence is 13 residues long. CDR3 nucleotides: TGTGCCAGCTCCCTGGGACTTCTGGAAAAACTGTTTTTT. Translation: CASSLGLLEKLFF.

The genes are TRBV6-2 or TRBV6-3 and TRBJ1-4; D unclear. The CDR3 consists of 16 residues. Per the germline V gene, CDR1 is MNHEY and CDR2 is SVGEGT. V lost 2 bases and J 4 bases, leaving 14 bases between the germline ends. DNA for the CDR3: TGTGCCAGCAGTTACCCGTTCGGCAGAGATAATGAAAAACTGTTTTTT. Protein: CASSYPFGRDNEKLFF.

CDR3 protein: CASSSQGTASIEAFF. The DNA for the CDR3 is TGTGCCAGCTCATCCCAGGGGACAGCCTCAATTGAAGCTTTCTTT. The V gene is TRBV18, the J gene TRBJ1-1, with TRBD1 identical over 7 bases. CDR3 size: 15 residues. Per the germline V gene, CDR1 is KGHSH and CDR2 is LQKENI. V lost 5 bases to trimming and J lost 7 bases; unmatched junction nucleotides: 13. The entire variable domain, with the rest obtained from reference TRBV18 and TRBJ1-1, is as follows: NAGVMQNPRHLVRRRGQEARLRCSPMKGHSHVYWYRQLPEEGLKFMVYLQKENIIDESGMPKERFSAEFPKEGPSILRIQQVVRGDSAAYFCASSSQGTASIEAFFGQGTRLTVV.

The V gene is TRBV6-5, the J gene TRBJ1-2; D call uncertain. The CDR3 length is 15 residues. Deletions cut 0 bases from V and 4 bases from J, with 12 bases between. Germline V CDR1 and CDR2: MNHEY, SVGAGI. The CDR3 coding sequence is TGTGCCAGCAGTTACTCTCGCCGGCAGCGCTATGGCTACACCTTC. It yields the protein CASSYSRRQRYGYTF.

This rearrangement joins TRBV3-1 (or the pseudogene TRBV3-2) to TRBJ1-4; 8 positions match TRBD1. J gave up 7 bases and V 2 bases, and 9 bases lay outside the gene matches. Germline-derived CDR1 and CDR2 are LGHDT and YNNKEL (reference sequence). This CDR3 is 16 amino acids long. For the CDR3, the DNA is TGTGCCAGCAGCCAACACTCAGGGGGCGTTAGTGAAAAACTGTTTTTT. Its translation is CASSQHSGGVSEKLFF.

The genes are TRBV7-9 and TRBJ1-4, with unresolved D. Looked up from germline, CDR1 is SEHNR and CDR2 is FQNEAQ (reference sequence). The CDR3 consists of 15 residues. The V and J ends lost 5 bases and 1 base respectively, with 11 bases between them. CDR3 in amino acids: CASSQIGQTNEKLFF. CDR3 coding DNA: TGTGCCAGCAGCCAGATAGGGCAAACTAATGAAAAACTGTTTTTT.

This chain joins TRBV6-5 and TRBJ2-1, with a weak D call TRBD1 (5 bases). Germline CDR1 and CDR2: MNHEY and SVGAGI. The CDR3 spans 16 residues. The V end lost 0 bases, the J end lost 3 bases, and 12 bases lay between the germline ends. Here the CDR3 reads CASSYSNPGIYNEQFF. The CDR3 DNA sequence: TGTGCCAGCAGTTACTCGAATCCAGGGATCTACAATGAGCAGTTCTTC.

CDR3 protein: CASSQEIAQGAWGNTIYF. Written as DNA, the CDR3 is TGTGCCAGCAGCCAAGAGATAGCACAGGGGGCGTGGGGAAACACCATATATTTT. V usage is TRBV4-2 and J usage is TRBJ1-3; 9 bases agree with TRBD1. The germline CDR1 and CDR2 sequences are LGHNA and YNFKEQ. The V segment lost 0 bases and the J segment 4 bases; nucleotides outside the gene matches: 10. The CDR3 is 18 amino acids.

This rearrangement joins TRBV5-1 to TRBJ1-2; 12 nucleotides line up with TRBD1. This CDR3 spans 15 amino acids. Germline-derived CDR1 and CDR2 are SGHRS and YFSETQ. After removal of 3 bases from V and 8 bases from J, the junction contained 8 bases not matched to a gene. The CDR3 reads CASSYGTGGAEGYTF. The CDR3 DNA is TGCGCCAGCAGCTATGGGACAGGGGGCGCGGAGGGCTACACCTTC.